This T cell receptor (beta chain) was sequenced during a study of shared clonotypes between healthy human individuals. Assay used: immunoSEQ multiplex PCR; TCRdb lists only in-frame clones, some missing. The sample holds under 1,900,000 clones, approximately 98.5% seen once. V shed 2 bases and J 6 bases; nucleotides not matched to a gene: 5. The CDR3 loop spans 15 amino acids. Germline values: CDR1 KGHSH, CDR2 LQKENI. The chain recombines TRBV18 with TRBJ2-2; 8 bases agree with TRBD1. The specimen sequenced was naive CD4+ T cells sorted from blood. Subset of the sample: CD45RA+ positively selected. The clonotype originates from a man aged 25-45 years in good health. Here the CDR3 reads CASSPGRGRSGELFF. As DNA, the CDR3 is TGTGCCAGCTCACCAGGCAGGGGGCGGTCCGGGGAGCTGTTTTTT.